This T cell receptor (beta chain) was observed in a study of blood T cell repertoires in COVID-19. Background on the study: T cells, B-cell-depleted T cells, or PBMCs supplied cDNA or gDNA.

Per the authors' pipeline: Reference gene primer amplification gave estimated nucleated cell counts. The method was immunoSEQ multiplex PCR; TCRdb's version includes in-frame clones alone and lacks a portion of them. V and J calls and clone size follow that table, whereas D and trimming were derived from the DNA. The repertoire holds 200,000 or so clones, with approximately 85% as singletons. The CDR3 totals 13 residues. Trimming stripped 3 bases from V and 9 bases from J, with 12 bases between. Germline CDR1 is SGHNT and CDR2 is YENEEA. The chain joins TRBV11-3 to TRBJ2-1; no reliable D call. This TCR derives from a man between 60 and 75 years old with acute or convalescent COVID-19. Sequencing input: peripheral blood. The CDR3 loop is CASSFTQTGEQFF. CDR3 DNA sequence: TGTGCCAGCAGCTTCACCCAGACGGGTGAGCAGTTCTTC.